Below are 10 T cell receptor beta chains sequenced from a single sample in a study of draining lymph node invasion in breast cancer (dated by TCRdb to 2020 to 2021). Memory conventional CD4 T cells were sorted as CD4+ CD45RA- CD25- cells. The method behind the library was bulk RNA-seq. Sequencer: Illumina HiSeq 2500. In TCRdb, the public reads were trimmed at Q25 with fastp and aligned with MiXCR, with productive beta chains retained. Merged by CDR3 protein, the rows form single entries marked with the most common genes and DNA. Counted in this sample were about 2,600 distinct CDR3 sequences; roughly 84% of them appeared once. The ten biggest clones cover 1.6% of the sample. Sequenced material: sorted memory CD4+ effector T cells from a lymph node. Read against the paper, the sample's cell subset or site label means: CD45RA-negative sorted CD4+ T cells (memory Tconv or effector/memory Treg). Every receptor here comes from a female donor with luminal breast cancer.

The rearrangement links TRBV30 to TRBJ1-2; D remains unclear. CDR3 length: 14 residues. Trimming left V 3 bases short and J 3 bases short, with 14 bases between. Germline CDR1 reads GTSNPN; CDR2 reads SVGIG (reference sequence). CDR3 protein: CAWSAGRNYYGYTF. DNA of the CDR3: TGTGCCTGGAGCGCCGGACGGAACTACTATGGCTACACCTTC.

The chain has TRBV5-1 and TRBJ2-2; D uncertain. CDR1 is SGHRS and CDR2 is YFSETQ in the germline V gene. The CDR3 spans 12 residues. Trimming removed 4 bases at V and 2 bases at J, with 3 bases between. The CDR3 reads CASSLNTGELFF. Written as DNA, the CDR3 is TGCGCCAGCAGCCTCAACACCGGGGAGCTGTTTTTT.

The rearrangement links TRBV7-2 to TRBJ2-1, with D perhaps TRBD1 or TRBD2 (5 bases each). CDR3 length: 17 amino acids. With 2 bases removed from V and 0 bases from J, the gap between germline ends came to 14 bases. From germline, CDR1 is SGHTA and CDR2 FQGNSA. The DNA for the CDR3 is TGTGCCAGCAGCTTACAGGGACGGCTAAACTCCTACAATGAGCAGTTCTTC. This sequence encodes CASSLQGRLNSYNEQFF. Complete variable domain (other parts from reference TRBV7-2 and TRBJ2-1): GAGVSQSPSNKVTEKGKDVELRCDPISGHTALYWYRQSLGQGLEFLIYFQGNSAPDKSGLPSDRFSAERTGGSVSTLTIQRTQQEDSAVYLCASSLQGRLNSYNEQFFGPGTRLTVL.

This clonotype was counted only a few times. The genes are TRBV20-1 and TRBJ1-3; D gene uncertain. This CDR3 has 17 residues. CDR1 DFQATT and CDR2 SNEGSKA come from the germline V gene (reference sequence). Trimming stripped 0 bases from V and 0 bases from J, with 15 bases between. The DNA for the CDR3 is TGCAGTGCTAGAGATAGCGGGCGGGCCGGCTCTGGAAACACCATATATTTT. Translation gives CSARDSGRAGSGNTIYF.

Here the CDR3 reads CASSQKANTEAFF. CDR3 DNA sequence: TGTGCCAGCAGCCAAAAGGCGAACACTGAAGCTTTCTTT. This rearrangement joins TRBV3-1 to TRBJ1-1; no clear D. Germline V gives CDR1 LGHDT, CDR2 YNNKEL (reference sequence). The CDR3 contains 13 residues. V was pared by 2 bases and J by 1 base, with 5 bases between.

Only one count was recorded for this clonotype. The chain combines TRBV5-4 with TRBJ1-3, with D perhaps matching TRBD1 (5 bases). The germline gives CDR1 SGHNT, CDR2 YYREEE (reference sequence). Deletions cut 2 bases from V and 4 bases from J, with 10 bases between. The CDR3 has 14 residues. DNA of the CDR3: TGTGCCAGCAGCTTAGACAGTCACGGAAACACCATATATTTT. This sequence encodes CASSLDSHGNTIYF.

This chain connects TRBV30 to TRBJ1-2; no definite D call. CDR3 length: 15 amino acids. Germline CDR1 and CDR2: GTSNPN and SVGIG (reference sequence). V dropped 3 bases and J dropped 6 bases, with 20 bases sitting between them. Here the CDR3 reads CAWRGIQATGNGYTF. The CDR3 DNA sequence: TGTGCCTGGAGGGGGATCCAAGCGACGGGAAATGGCTACACCTTC.

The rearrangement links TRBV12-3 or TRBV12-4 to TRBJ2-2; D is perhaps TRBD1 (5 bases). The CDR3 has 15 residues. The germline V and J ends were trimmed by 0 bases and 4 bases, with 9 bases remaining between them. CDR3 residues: CASSLAGASTGELFF. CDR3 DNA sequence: TGTGCCAGCAGTTTAGCTGGGGCGTCCACCGGGGAGCTGTTTTTT.

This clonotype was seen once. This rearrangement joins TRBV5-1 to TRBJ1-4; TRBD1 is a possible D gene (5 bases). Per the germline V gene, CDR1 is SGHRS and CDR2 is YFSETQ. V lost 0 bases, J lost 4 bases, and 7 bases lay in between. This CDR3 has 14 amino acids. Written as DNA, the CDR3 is TGCGCCAGCAGCTTGGTGGGGGGTAATGAAAAACTGTTTTTT. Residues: CASSLVGGNEKLFF.

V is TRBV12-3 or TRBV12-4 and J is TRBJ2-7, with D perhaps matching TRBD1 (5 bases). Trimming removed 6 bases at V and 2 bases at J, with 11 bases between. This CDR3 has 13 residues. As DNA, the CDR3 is TGTGCCAGCAGAATTTCAGGGACCTACGAGCAGTACTTC. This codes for CASRISGTYEQYF.